A single T cell receptor beta chain is shown here with its context. Assay used: immunoSEQ multiplex PCR; TCRdb lists only in-frame clones, some missing. In the table there are around 170,000 clones, about nine tenths of which are singletons. Time point specified: blood 4 weeks post-SBRT, at nephrectomy. Treatment described: 15 Gy SBRT to primary tumor, nephrectomy 4 weeks later. The junction had 13 bases not matched to a gene; V was cut back by 5 bases and J by 6 bases. CDR3 length: 16 residues. The V gene's germline CDR1 is SGHVS and CDR2 FQNEAQ. This specimen comes from a study of radiation and T cells in renal cell carcinoma.

Here the sequenced sample was blood, taken from a patient whose treatment included radiotherapy and nephrectomy. The rearrangement uses TRBV7-8 and TRBJ1-2, with 9 bases aligning to TRBD1. The sequence was collected from a woman aged 50 to 65 with renal cell carcinoma. CDR3 nucleotides: TGTGCCAGCAGCCCGCCGGACAGGGGCTATAAGGATGGCTACACCTTC. As protein: CASSPPDRGYKDGYTF.